These T cell receptor beta chains were read from a single sample in a study of pediatric ulcerative colitis. This table comes from immunoSEQ multiplex PCR, and its TCRdb copy is limited to in-frame clones, with some not included. The sample records 57,000 or so clones, over 80% being singletons. Sequencing was done on a sample of blood. These receptors were obtained from a boy aged 5-17 years who was a control in a study of pediatric ulcerative colitis. The CDR3 runs from the conserved cysteine through the conserved F or W. A D gene is named only where the DNA matches it firmly. For some rows the clone size is stated as once, few or many, or as a class when expanded; others skip it.

DNA: TGTGCCAGCAGCCAAAGACAGGGGGTTATGCACAAAGAGACCCAGTACTTC
CDR3: CASSQRQGVMHKETQYF
D: TRBD1
size: -
V: TRBV27
J: TRBJ2-5

DNA: TGTGCCAGCAGCTTGGCCTGGGGAAGCGCAGATACGCAGTATTTT
CDR3: CASSLAWGSADTQYF
D: -
size: -
V: TRBV5-6
J: TRBJ2-3

DNA: TGTGCCAGCAGTGAAGGGGAAAGGGCCCCTTTCCACTTT
CDR3: CASSEGERAPFHF
D: -
size: -
V: TRBV25-1
J: TRBJ1-6

DNA: TGCGCCAGCAGCCAAGATGTCACTACAGAGATACGTGAAAAACTGTTTTTT
CDR3: CASSQDVTTEIREKLFF
D: -
size: -
V: TRBV4-1
J: TRBJ1-4

DNA: TGTGCCAGTACCCATGGGGGCTGGAAGAACACTGAAGCTTTCTTT
CDR3: CASTHGGWKNTEAFF
D: -
size: -
V: TRBV19
J: TRBJ1-1

DNA: TGTGCGAGCAGGCGACAGGGTACCTACGAGCAGTACTTC
CDR3: CASRRQGTYEQYF
D: TRBD1
size: -
V: TRBV5-6
J: TRBJ2-7

DNA: TGTGCCAGCAGCTTACCTACGGGACAACCCTACGAGCAGTACTTC
CDR3: CASSLPTGQPYEQYF
D: -
size: -
V: TRBV5-6
J: TRBJ2-7

DNA: TGCAGCGTTGGGGGAGAGACAGGGGGAACCAAGGTCGGGGAGCTGTTTTTT
CDR3: CSVGGETGGTKVGELFF
D: TRBD1
size: -
V: TRBV29-1
J: TRBJ2-2

DNA: TGCAGCGCATATCTAGCGGGGGGGCCGTATTCAGCCAAAAACATTCAGTACTTC
CDR3: CSAYLAGGPYSAKNIQYF
D: TRBD2
size: -
V: TRBV29-1
J: TRBJ2-4

DNA: TGTGCCAGCAGCTTAGATCTCAGGTCGGTCGAAGCTTTCTTT
CDR3: CASSLDLRSVEAFF
D: -
size: -
V: TRBV11-2
J: TRBJ1-1

DNA: TGTGCCAGCAGCTTGCTGGGACTAGCGGGGACCGGGGAGCTGTTTTTT
CDR3: CASSLLGLAGTGELFF
D: TRBD2
size: -
V: TRBV7-8
J: TRBJ2-2

DNA: TGTGCCAGCAGTGACCTAGCGGGAGTATCCAATGAGCAGTTCTTC
CDR3: CASSDLAGVSNEQFF
D: TRBD2
size: -
V: TRBV6-4
J: TRBJ2-1

DNA: TGTGCCACCAGTAGGTCGACAGGGGGGAGTGAAAAACTGTTTTTT
CDR3: CATSRSTGGSEKLFF
D: TRBD1
size: -
V: TRBV15
J: TRBJ1-4

DNA: TGCGCCAGCAGTCCAAGAGTTTTAGCGGGAGCCCATGAGCAGTTCTTC
CDR3: CASSPRVLAGAHEQFF
D: TRBD2
size: -
V: TRBV4-1
J: TRBJ2-1

DNA: TGTGCCATCAGTGGCCGGGGGAATGAAGCTTTCTTT
CDR3: CAISGRGNEAFF
D: -
size: few
V: TRBV10-3
J: TRBJ1-1

DNA: TGCGCCAGCAGCTTGGTCCAGGGCCACACCGGGGAGCTGTTTTTT
CDR3: CASSLVQGHTGELFF
D: -
size: -
V: TRBV5-1
J: TRBJ2-2

DNA: TGTGCCAGCAGCGCTTCTAAAGGGTTGTCCTATAATTCACCCCTCCACTTT
CDR3: CASSASKGLSYNSPLHF
D: -
size: once
V: TRBV9
J: TRBJ1-6

DNA: TGCAGCGTTGAGAAGGGTCTTCTGGCGAACTATGGCTACACCTTC
CDR3: CSVEKGLLANYGYTF
D: -
size: few
V: TRBV29-1
J: TRBJ1-2

DNA: TGTGCCAGCAGCTTAAGGGTGGGGGATGAAAAACTGTTTTTT
CDR3: CASSLRVGDEKLFF
D: -
size: -
V: TRBV7-8
J: TRBJ1-4

DNA: TGCGCCAGCAGCTTGGGTGGGAGCTCCTACGAGCAGTACTTC
CDR3: CASSLGGSSYEQYF
D: -
size: -
V: TRBV5-1
J: TRBJ2-7

DNA: TGTGCCAGCAGCTCACCAGCCACTAGCGGGAGGAGGGATACGCAGTATTTT
CDR3: CASSSPATSGRRDTQYF
D: TRBD2
size: -
V: TRBV7-6
J: TRBJ2-3

DNA: TGTGCCACCAGCAAAAACAGGGGGCCCGGCTATGGCTACACCTTC
CDR3: CATSKNRGPGYGYTF
D: TRBD1
size: -
V: TRBV15
J: TRBJ1-2

DNA: TGTGCCAGCAGTGAACTCGGACAGGGGGCGTACGAGCAGTACTTC
CDR3: CASSELGQGAYEQYF
D: TRBD1
size: -
V: TRBV2
J: TRBJ2-7

DNA: TGCGCCAGCAGCCAAGCAGGTGGAAGCTCTGGGGCCAACGTCCTGACTTTC
CDR3: CASSQAGGSSGANVLTF
D: -
size: -
V: TRBV4-3
J: TRBJ2-6

DNA: TGTGCCAGTAGTATAGTGGCAGACTACGAGCAGTACTTC
CDR3: CASSIVADYEQYF
D: -
size: -
V: TRBV19
J: TRBJ2-7

DNA: TGCGCCAGCAGCCAAGCGACGGGAGGGAGCTCCTACAATGAGCAGTTCTTC
CDR3: CASSQATGGSSYNEQFF
D: TRBD2
size: -
V: TRBV4-1
J: TRBJ2-1

DNA: TGTGCCAGCAGCTTAGCGCGGGGACGGCCGAGCTATGGCTACACCTTC
CDR3: CASSLARGRPSYGYTF
D: -
size: -
V: TRBV7-8
J: TRBJ1-2

DNA: TGTGCCAGCAGTCGACTAGAAGGGGGCCATGAGCAGTTCTTC
CDR3: CASSRLEGGHEQFF
D: -
size: -
V: TRBV6-5
J: TRBJ2-1

DNA: TGTGCCAGCAGCCCCGCGGGGGGGGCAAGTCAAGAGACCCAGTACTTC
CDR3: CASSPAGGASQETQYF
D: TRBD2
size: -
V: TRBV5-4
J: TRBJ2-5

DNA: TGTGCCAGCATGGGAGGGAGGGCGTACGAGCAGTACTTC
CDR3: CASMGGRAYEQYF
D: TRBD2
size: once
V: TRBV28
J: TRBJ2-7

DNA: TGTGCCAGTAGTATCTACAGCTCACCCCTCCACTTT
CDR3: CASSIYSSPLHF
D: -
size: -
V: TRBV19
J: TRBJ1-6